These T cell receptor beta chains were read from a single sample in a study of blood T cell repertoires in COVID-19. Libraries were prepared by immunoSEQ multiplex PCR; TCRdb keeps only in-frame clonotypes and omits some of them. The table lists more than 110,000 clones, roughly 84% of them singletons, with about 5.5% in the top ten. Material: PBMCs or T cells enriched from blood (not recorded which). The receptors originated from a middle-aged man with acute COVID-19. Each CDR3 is given with its conserved first and last residue. A D gene is named only where the DNA matches it firmly. Clone size appears in some rows only: once, few, many, or a class for an expanded clone.

len	abundance	d_gene	v_gene	j_gene	CDR3aa	CDR3nt
20	.	TRBD1	TRBV14	TRBJ1-3	CASSQDLGQGFLTSGNTIYF	TGTGCCAGCAGCCAAGATCTAGGACAGGGGTTTCTCACCTCTGGAAACACCATATATTTT
12	.	.	TRBV7-9	TRBJ2-7	CASSLATYEQYF	TGTGCCAGCAGCTTAGCTACCTACGAGCAGTACTTC
15	.	TRBD1	TRBV30	TRBJ2-7	CAWSVLRTGVLEQYF	TGTGCCTGGAGTGTACTCAGGACAGGGGTCCTCGAGCAGTACTTC
12	.	.	TRBV11-2	TRBJ1-1	CASSSGGSEAFF	TGTGCCAGCAGCTCCGGGGGTTCTGAAGCTTTCTTT
13	.	TRBD1	TRBV12-3/TRBV12-4	TRBJ1-4	CASSRDRGEKLFF	TGTGCCAGCAGCCGGGACAGGGGCGAAAAACTGTTTTTT
20	.	TRBD1	TRBV9	TRBJ1-6	CASSVSPPSSTGADNSPLHF	TGTGCCAGCAGCGTCTCTCCCCCATCCTCGACAGGGGCGGATAATTCACCCCTCCACTTT
17	.	.	TRBV21-1	TRBJ2-7	CASSKDVEKGLFYEQYF	TGTGCCAGCAGCAAAGATGTGGAAAAGGGACTTTTTTACGAGCAGTACTTC
13	.	TRBD1	TRBV6-5	TRBJ2-7	CASRQGQGAEQYF	TGTGCCAGCAGACAAGGACAGGGGGCGGAGCAGTACTTC
16	.	TRBD2	TRBV9	TRBJ2-4	CASSPSGSGSKNIQYF	TGTGCCAGCAGCCCTAGCGGGAGTGGGTCCAAAAACATTCAGTACTTC
14	.	.	TRBV5-1	TRBJ2-3	CASSPLLRTDTQYF	TGCGCCAGCAGCCCGTTACTCCGCACAGATACGCAGTATTTT
14	.	TRBD1	TRBV6-5	TRBJ2-7	CASRTGPASYEQYF	TGTGCCAGCAGGACAGGGCCAGCCTCCTACGAGCAGTACTTC
17	.	TRBD1	TRBV14	TRBJ1-2	CASSQVGSRDRVGGYTF	TGTGCCAGCAGCCAAGTGGGGTCCCGGGACAGGGTTGGTGGCTACACCTTC
14	.	TRBD1	TRBV6-5	TRBJ2-3	CASSDRGNADTQYF	TGTGCCAGCAGCGACAGGGGTAACGCAGATACGCAGTATTTT
15	.	.	TRBV5-4	TRBJ1-4	CASSFQGRRDEKLFF	TGTGCCAGCAGCTTCCAGGGGAGAAGGGATGAAAAACTGTTTTTT
14	.	TRBD2	TRBV4-3	TRBJ2-7	CASSVSGGSYEQYF	TGCGCCAGCAGTGTTAGCGGGGGATCCTACGAGCAGTACTTC
15	.	TRBD1	TRBV28	TRBJ1-2	CASMPRDRENYGYTF	TGTGCCAGCATGCCCCGGGACAGGGAAAACTATGGCTACACCTTC
17	.	.	TRBV30	TRBJ2-2	CAWSVYHGGYDTGELFF	TGTGCCTGGAGTGTATATCACGGCGGCTACGACACCGGGGAGCTGTTTTTT
14	.	TRBD1	TRBV2	TRBJ2-7	CASSVDRSTYEQYF	TGTGCCAGCAGTGTGGACAGGTCCACCTACGAGCAGTACTTC
15	.	TRBD1	TRBV7-2	TRBJ2-2	CASSLRTGDTGELFF	TGTGCCAGCAGCCTCAGGACAGGGGACACCGGGGAGCTGTTTTTT
15	.	TRBD1	TRBV5-4	TRBJ2-7	CASSTRDRGHYEQYF	TGTGCCAGCAGCACCCGGGACAGGGGGCACTACGAGCAGTACTTC
16	.	TRBD2	TRBV28	TRBJ2-2	CASSLRREGLTGELFF	TGTGCCAGCAGTTTACGGCGGGAGGGCCTCACCGGGGAGCTGTTTTTT
16	.	TRBD1	TRBV28	TRBJ2-7	CASSPGPGTASYEQYF	TGTGCCAGCAGTCCCGGCCCGGGGACAGCATCCTACGAGCAGTACTTC
13	.	TRBD1	TRBV7-2	TRBJ2-1	CASSLGRDREEFF	TGTGCCAGCAGCTTAGGCCGGGACAGGGAGGAGTTCTTC
14	few	TRBD2	TRBV19	TRBJ2-7	CASSITSGRNEQYF	TGTGCCAGTAGTATAACTAGCGGGAGAAACGAGCAGTACTTC